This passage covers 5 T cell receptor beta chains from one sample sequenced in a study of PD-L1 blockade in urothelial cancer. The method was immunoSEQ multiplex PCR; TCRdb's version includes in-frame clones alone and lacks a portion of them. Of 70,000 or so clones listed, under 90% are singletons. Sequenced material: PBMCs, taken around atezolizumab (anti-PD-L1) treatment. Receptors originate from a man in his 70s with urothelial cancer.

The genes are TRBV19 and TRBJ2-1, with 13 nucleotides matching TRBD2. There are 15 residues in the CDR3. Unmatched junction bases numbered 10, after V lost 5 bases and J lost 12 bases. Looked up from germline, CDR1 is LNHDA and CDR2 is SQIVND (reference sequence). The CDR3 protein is CASSLGLAGEIGQFF. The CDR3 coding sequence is TGTGCCAGTAGTCTCGGACTAGCGGGAGAAATAGGGCAGTTCTTC.

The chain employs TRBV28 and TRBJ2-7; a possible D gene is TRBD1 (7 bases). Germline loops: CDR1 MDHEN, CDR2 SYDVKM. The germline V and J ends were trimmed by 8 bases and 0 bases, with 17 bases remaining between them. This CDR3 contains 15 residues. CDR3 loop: CASGQGGQSSYEQYF. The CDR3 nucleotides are TGTGCCAGCGGGCAGGGGGGACAGAGCTCCTACGAGCAGTACTTC.

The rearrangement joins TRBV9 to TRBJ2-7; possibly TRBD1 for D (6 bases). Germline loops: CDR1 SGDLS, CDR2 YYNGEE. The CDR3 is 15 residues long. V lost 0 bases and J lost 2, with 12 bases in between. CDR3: CASSVGGRGPYEQYF. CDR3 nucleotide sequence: TGTGCCAGCAGCGTAGGGGGCAGGGGACCCTACGAGCAGTACTTC.

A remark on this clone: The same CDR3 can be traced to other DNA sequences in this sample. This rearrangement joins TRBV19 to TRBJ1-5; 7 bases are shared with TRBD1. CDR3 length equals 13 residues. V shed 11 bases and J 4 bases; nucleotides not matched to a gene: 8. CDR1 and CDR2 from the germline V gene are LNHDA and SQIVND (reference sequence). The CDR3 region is CAGRQGLNQPQHF. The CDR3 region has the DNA TGTGCCGGAAGACAGGGTCTGAATCAGCCCCAGCATTTT.

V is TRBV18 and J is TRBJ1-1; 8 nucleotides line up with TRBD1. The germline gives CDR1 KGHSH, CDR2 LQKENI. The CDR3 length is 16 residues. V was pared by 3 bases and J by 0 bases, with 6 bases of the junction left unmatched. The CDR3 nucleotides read TGTGCCAGCTCACCGGGACAGGTCGGCGTGAACACTGAAGCTTTCTTT. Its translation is CASSPGQVGVNTEAFF. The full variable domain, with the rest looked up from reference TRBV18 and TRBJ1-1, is NAGVMQNPRHLVRRRGQEARLRCSPMKGHSHVYWYRQLPEEGLKFMVYLQKENIIDESGMPKERFSAEFPKEGPSILRIQQVVRGDSAAYFCASSPGQVGVNTEAFFGQGTRLTVV.